This T cell receptor beta chain comes out of a study of blood T cell repertoires in COVID-19 (dated by TCRdb to about 2020). For the wider study: Collaborator samples came from the United States, Italy and Spain and covered acute and convalescent phases of COVID-19. The prospective study material was composed of cDNA or gDNA derived from T cells, B-cell-depleted T cells, or PBMCs. Subjects who had been exposed to COVID-19, were actively infected with it, or had recovered from it provided the deeply sampled blood TCRbeta repertoires that made up the dataset. A freely available public database, intended as a resource for researchers studying the immune response to SARS-CoV-2, is where the repertoires were released. The samples were drawn from the first 160 participants of the ongoing ImmuneRACE study and from 950 to 1,500 subjects provided by 6 global collaborators. The sample metadata nearly always contained a de-identified subject ID, COVID-19 status, age in years and sex. HLA class I and class II types, where available, came from metadata supplied by the sample provider rather than from assay-based typing. Study-level results and caveats: Clinical and demographic metadata were provided uncurated, with the amount varying by source and participant.

As concerns this clone: Its recognized antigen is unknown. It has no much larger one-base neighbor in the sample; base qualities were not kept.

In the prospective study, participants were roughly 18 to 89 years old, resided in 24 geographic areas of the United States, and were enrolled through a virtual design. In the prospective study, participants were assigned to cohorts based on the clinical history participants reported in a screening survey and a study questionnaire. Recovered participants in ImmuneRACE Cohort 3 were defined as having two consecutive negative NP/OP PCR tests, clearance from a healthcare professional, or resolution of symptoms. Each participant in the prospective study had whole blood, serum and a nasopharyngeal or oropharyngeal swab collected by mobile phlebotomists. Additional blood draws and questionnaires over an approximately 2-month period could optionally be provided by prospective study participants. Prospective study blood samples were shipped either frozen or at room temperature before DNA extraction. TCRbeta CDR3 regions were amplified from genomic DNA using the immunoSEQ Assay, a bias-controlled multiplex PCR. Under the source paper's analysis protocol: Nucleated cell counts per sample were estimated from amplification of reference gene primers within the assay. To quantify the absolute abundance of each unique TCRbeta CDR3 rearrangement, sequence reads were collapsed and filtered. For each sample, productive Simpson clonality was calculated as the square root of Simpson's diversity index over productive rearrangements. The table was pulled from immuneACCESS by TCRdb, which kept in-frame rearrangements only. Such tables lose some clones; where checked, under half of the loss comes from unresolved V genes, and the rest has no known cause. The V and J calls and clone size come from that table; D and trimming were worked out from the DNA. The sample table contains roughly 500,000 clones; only one count was recorded for roughly 90% of them. About 2% of the sample is held by the ten biggest clonotypes.

CDR1 and CDR2 are drawn from the germline V gene (reference sequence): LGHDT, YNNKEL. CDR3 length: 11 amino acids, cysteine to phenylalanine. The kept DNA is CDR3 alone, 33 bases in frame from the first base. V loses 8 bases of germline sequence and J loses 9 bases, and the interval between the two ends is 11 bases. Sequenced sample: PBMCs or T cells enriched from blood (not recorded which). The V and J genes are TRBV3-1 (or the pseudogene TRBV3-2) and TRBJ2-1, with a weak D call of TRBD1 (6 bases match). The source of this sequence is a woman in her forties who had recovered from COVID-19. CDR3 sequence: CASRRGIEQFF. The nucleotide sequence reads TGTGCCAGCCGCAGGGGAATTGAGCAGTTCTTC.